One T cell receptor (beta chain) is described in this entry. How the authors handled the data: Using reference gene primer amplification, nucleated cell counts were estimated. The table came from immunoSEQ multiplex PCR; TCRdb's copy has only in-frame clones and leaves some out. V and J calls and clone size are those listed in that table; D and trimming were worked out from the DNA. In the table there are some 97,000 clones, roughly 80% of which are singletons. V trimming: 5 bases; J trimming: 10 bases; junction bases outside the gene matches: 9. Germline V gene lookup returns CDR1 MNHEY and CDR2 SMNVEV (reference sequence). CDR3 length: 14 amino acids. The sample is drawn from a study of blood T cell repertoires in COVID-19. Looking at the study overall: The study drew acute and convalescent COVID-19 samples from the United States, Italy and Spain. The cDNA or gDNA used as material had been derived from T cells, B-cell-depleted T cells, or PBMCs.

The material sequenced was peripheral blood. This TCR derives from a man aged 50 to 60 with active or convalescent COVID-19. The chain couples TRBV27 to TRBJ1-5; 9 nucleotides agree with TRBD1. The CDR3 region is CASSHLDRGAPQHF. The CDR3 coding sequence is TGTGCCAGCAGTCACCTGGACAGGGGCGCTCCCCAGCATTTT.